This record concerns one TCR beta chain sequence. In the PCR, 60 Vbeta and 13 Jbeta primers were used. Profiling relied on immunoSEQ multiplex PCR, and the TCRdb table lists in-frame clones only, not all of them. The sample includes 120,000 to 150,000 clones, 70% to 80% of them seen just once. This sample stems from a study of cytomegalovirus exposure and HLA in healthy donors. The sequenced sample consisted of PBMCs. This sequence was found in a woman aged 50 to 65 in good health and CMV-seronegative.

The CDR3 nucleotides are TGCGCCAGCAGCCAGCCTGGGCTAGCGGGAACCACAGATACGCAGTATTTT. It yields the protein CASSQPGLAGTTDTQYF. The chain combines TRBV4-3 with TRBJ2-3; 9 bases align to TRBD2. The junction had 9 bases not matched to a gene; V was cut back by 3 bases and J by 2 bases. The germline V gene encodes CDR1 LGHNA and CDR2 YSLEER. This CDR3 region has 17 residues.